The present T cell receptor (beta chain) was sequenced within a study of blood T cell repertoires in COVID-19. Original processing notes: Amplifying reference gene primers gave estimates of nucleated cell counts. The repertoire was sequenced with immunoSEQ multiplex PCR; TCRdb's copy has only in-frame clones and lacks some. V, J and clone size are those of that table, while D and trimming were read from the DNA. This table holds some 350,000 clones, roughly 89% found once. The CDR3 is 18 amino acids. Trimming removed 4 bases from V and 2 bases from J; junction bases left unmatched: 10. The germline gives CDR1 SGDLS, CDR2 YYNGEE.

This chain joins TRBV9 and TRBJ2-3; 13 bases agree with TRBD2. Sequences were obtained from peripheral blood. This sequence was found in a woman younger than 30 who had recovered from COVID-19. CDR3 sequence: CASSLLYGTSGDTDTQYF. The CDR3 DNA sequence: TGTGCCAGCAGCCTTTTATACGGGACTAGCGGGGACACAGATACGCAGTATTTT.